Shown below are 23 T cell receptor beta chains from a single sample sequenced in a study of blood T cell repertoires in COVID-19. Sequencing used immunoSEQ multiplex PCR; TCRdb keeps in-frame clones, though not all of them. The sample has about 130,000 clones, more than 80% seen once. Sequenced sample: peripheral blood. The receptors were sampled from a human donor in a cohort sampled during active COVID-19.

This sequence joins TRBV19 and TRBJ2-3; TRBD1 aligns across 9 bases. V was clipped by 3 bases and J by 4 bases; unmatched bases: 8. The CDR3 consists of 16 residues. Germline CDR1 LNHDA, CDR2 SQIVND (reference sequence). The CDR3 reads CASSIFRGTGSDTQYF. The CDR3 DNA follows: TGTGCCAGTAGTATCTTCAGAGGGACAGGGTCAGATACGCAGTATTTT.

J is TRBJ2-7 and V is TRBV7-8; 11 bases align to TRBD1. CDR1 SGHVS and CDR2 FQNEAQ come from the germline V gene. The junction had 10 bases not matched to a gene; V was cut back by 4 bases and J by 2 bases. The CDR3 spans 17 residues. The CDR3 DNA reads TGTGCCAGCAGCTCCGGGACAGGGGGTTCCTCCGCCTACGAGCAGTACTTC. It encodes CASSSGTGGSSAYEQYF.

The J gene is TRBJ1-1, the V gene TRBV15; TRBD1 matches 7 bases. The CDR3 has 15 residues. V trimming: 0 bases; J trimming: 8 bases; junction bases outside the gene matches: 9. Per the germline V gene, CDR1 is LNHNV and CDR2 is YYDKDF (reference sequence). CDR3: CATSRDRGLSVEAFF. For the CDR3, the DNA is TGTGCCACCAGCAGAGATAGGGGGCTTAGTGTAGAAGCTTTCTTT.

The V gene is TRBV7-9, the J gene TRBJ2-1, with 8 positions matching TRBD1. The length of the CDR3 is 14 residues. V trimming: 1 base; J trimming: 9 bases; junction bases outside the gene matches: 5. Germline V gene sequence: CDR1 SEHNR, CDR2 FQNEAQ (reference sequence). The CDR3 reads CASSLGTGHGEQFF. DNA of the CDR3: TGTGCCAGCAGCTTAGGGACAGGGCATGGTGAGCAGTTCTTC.

This clone has a single count. J is TRBJ2-4 and V is TRBV19; possible D gene TRBD2, 5 bases. The CDR3 has 13 residues. V lost 8 bases and J 9 bases, leaving 17 bases between the germline ends. Germline V gives CDR1 LNHDA, CDR2 SQIVND (reference sequence). CDR3 bases: TGTGCCAGTGGGAGTGGAGTTTTGGGCATTCAGTACTTC. This translates into CASGSGVLGIQYF.

The sample holds many counts of this clone. The V call is TRBV9, the J call TRBJ1-1; D unclear. CDR3 length equals 15 residues. Per germline, CDR1 SGDLS and CDR2 YYNGEE. The ends were cut back, 0 bases at V and 1 base at J, with 10 bases in the middle. The CDR3 here is CASSVGSLGNTEAFF. CDR3 nucleotide sequence: TGTGCCAGCAGCGTAGGATCCCTCGGGAACACTGAAGCTTTCTTT.

The gene calls are TRBV4-3 and TRBJ2-1; D is undetermined. This CDR3 spans 14 amino acids. The ends were cut back, 0 bases at V and 8 bases at J, with 11 bases in the middle. Per the germline V gene, CDR1 is LGHNA and CDR2 is YSLEER. The CDR3 nucleotides are TGCGCCAGCAGCCAAGATCGACTGGCGGATGAGCAGTTCTTC. Translation gives CASSQDRLADEQFF.

This clone showed up just once. This chain connects TRBV15 to TRBJ1-1; 9 nucleotides line up with TRBD1. The trim removed 1 base at V and 5 bases at J, leaving 8 bases unmatched. CDR1 and CDR2 from the germline V gene are LNHNV and YYDKDF (reference sequence). CDR3 length: 16 amino acids. CDR3 residues: CATSRGGQGKWTEAFF. CDR3 in DNA: TGTGCCACCAGCAGAGGGGGACAGGGTAAATGGACTGAAGCTTTCTTT.

The CDR3 loop reads CASSQDSGTYNEQFF. In DNA, the CDR3 is TGTGCCAGCAGCCAAGATAGCGGGACCTACAATGAGCAGTTCTTC. The chain carries TRBV11-3 and TRBJ2-1, with 8 positions matching TRBD2. This CDR3 is built from 15 residues. V was clipped by 5 bases and J by 2 bases; unmatched bases: 5. The germline V gene encodes CDR1 SGHNT and CDR2 YENEEA.

The chain links TRBV9 to TRBJ2-2; 13 nucleotides align to TRBD2. Looked up from germline, CDR1 is SGDLS and CDR2 is YYNGEE. The V segment lost 1 base and the J segment 8 bases; nucleotides outside the gene matches: 5. This CDR3 is built from 16 residues. CDR3: CASSVRTSGGLGELFF. CDR3 nucleotide sequence: TGTGCCAGCAGCGTAAGGACTAGCGGGGGACTAGGGGAGCTGTTTTTT.

The sample holds a few counts of this clone. The genes are TRBV19 and TRBJ1-4, with D perhaps TRBD1 (5 bases). The CDR3 covers 16 residues. Trimming cost V 4 bases and J 8 bases, with 20 bases left between them. Germline CDR1 and CDR2: LNHDA and SQIVND (reference sequence). This chain's CDR3 is CASSTRTQRWKEKLFF. For the CDR3, the DNA is TGTGCCAGTAGTACCAGGACACAACGATGGAAGGAAAAACTGTTTTTT.

The V and J genes are TRBV7-8 and TRBJ1-6; 9 nucleotides align to TRBD1. This CDR3 is 14 amino acids long. The junction had 1 base not matched to a gene; V was cut back by 3 bases and J by 7 bases. CDR1 SGHVS and CDR2 FQNEAQ come from the germline V gene. CDR3 in amino acids: CASSLGTGNSPLHF. The DNA of the CDR3 is TGTGCCAGCAGCTTGGGGACAGGGAATTCACCCCTCCACTTT.

The CDR3 sequence: CASSRDRVINEQFF. The CDR3 nucleotides are TGTGCCAGCAGCCGTGACAGAGTAATTAATGAGCAGTTCTTC. The gene calls are TRBV14 and TRBJ2-1; perhaps TRBD1 as D (5 bases). V lost 4 bases and J 7 bases, leaving 14 bases between the germline ends. Germline lookup yields CDR1 SGHDN and CDR2 FVKESK. This CDR3 region has 14 residues.

The chain is built from TRBV7-2 and TRBJ2-1, with D possibly being TRBD2 (5 bases). The germline gives CDR1 SGHTA, CDR2 FQGNSA. V lost 3 bases and J lost 8, with 11 bases in between. This CDR3 has 13 amino acids. The CDR3 nucleotides are TGTGCCAGCAGCTTGGGGAGCGGCGATGAGCAGTTCTTC. Amino acids: CASSLGSGDEQFF.

Only one count was recorded for this clone. J is TRBJ1-1 and V is TRBV20-1; D unresolved. The germline V and J ends were trimmed by 3 bases and 2 bases, with 7 bases remaining between them. The CDR3 covers 12 residues. CDR1 and CDR2 (germline): DFQATT, SNEGSKA (reference sequence). CDR3 DNA sequence: TGCAGTGCTAGTCGTACTAACACTGAAGCTTTCTTT. Translated: CSASRTNTEAFF.

V usage is TRBV9 and J usage is TRBJ1-2; D is perhaps TRBD1 (5 bases). The CDR3 sequence is 15 residues long. The ends were cut back, 4 bases at V and 2 bases at J, with 15 bases in the middle. CDR1 and CDR2 from the germline V gene are SGDLS and YYNGEE. For the CDR3, the DNA is TGTGCCAGCAGCACCGGGCGGGGCACAAACTATGGCTACACCTTC. Translation gives CASSTGRGTNYGYTF.

The chain couples TRBV7-9 to TRBJ2-5; tentatively, D is TRBD2 (5 bases). V lost 4 bases and J lost 5, with 14 bases in between. This CDR3 has 14 residues. In germline, CDR1 is SEHNR, CDR2 FQNEAQ (reference sequence). CDR3 nucleotide sequence: TGTGCCAGCAGCTCGCGGGTTACCGAGGAGACCCAGTACTTC. It encodes CASSSRVTEETQYF.

J is TRBJ2-7 and V is TRBV21-1; the table's D gene call, TRBD1, was not cross checked with the DNA. TRBV21-1 is noted as a pseudogene. The CDR3 consists of 16 residues. The CDR3 reads CASSNGRGCSSYEQYV. The CDR3 DNA sequence: TGTGCCAGCAGCAACGGCAGGGGGTGTTCGTCCTACGAGCAGTACGTC.

This clone was recorded many times. The chain combines TRBV19 with TRBJ1-2; D gene uncertain. Trimming removed 2 bases at V and 4 bases at J, with 8 bases between. The CDR3 is 13 amino acids. CDR1 and CDR2 (germline): LNHDA, SQIVND (reference sequence). In DNA form, the CDR3 reads TGTGCCAGTAGTATAAGCGGTAGCTATGGCTACACCTTC. Translating it yields CASSISGSYGYTF.

This clone was picked up a small number of times. CDR3 in DNA: TGTGCCAGCGGGGGGGTTAACACCGGGGAGCTGTTTTTT. It specifies CASGGVNTGELFF. The chain carries TRBV3-1 (or the pseudogene TRBV3-2) and TRBJ2-2; TRBD2 agrees at 7 bases. V lost 8 bases and J lost 2; bases outside the gene matches: 2. Germline CDR1 LGHDT, CDR2 YNNKEL (reference sequence). CDR3 size: 13 residues.

This chain connects TRBV9 to TRBJ1-4; D is perhaps TRBD1 (6 bases). This CDR3 has 16 residues. Trimming pared 0 bases from V and 6 bases from J, leaving 15 bases between. In germline, CDR1 is SGDLS, CDR2 YYNGEE. CDR3 nucleotide sequence: TGTGCCAGCAGCGTAGCTCTTGGGGGCGAAGATGAAAAACTGTTTTTT. The encoded protein is CASSVALGGEDEKLFF.

V gene TRBV7-9 combines with J gene TRBJ1-4; 7 bases align to TRBD1. CDR1 is SEHNR, CDR2 FQNEAQ, per germline (reference sequence). J lost 6 bases, V lost 6 bases, and 7 bases had no gene match. This CDR3 spans 14 amino acids. The CDR3, as DNA: TGTGCCAGCAGGGCGACCGGGACAGATGAAAAACTGTTTTTT. It is translated as CASRATGTDEKLFF. Full variable domain (outside the CDR3, taken from reference TRBV7-9 and TRBJ1-4): DTGVSQNPRHKITKRGQNVTFRCDPISEHNRLYWYRQTLGQGPEFLTYFQNEAQLEKSRLLSDRFSAERPKGSFSTLEIQRTEQGDSAMYLCASRATGTDEKLFFGSGTQLSVL.

The chain links TRBV24-1 to TRBJ2-3; D may be TRBD2 (6 bases). Trimming left V 5 bases short and J 1 base short, with 18 bases between. The germline CDR1 and CDR2 sequences are KGHDR and SFDVKD. This CDR3 has 17 residues. The CDR3 nucleotides read TGTGCCACCAGTGTTCCCGCCCCGGGACTCGGCACAGATACGCAGTATTTT. Its protein product is CATSVPAPGLGTDTQYF.